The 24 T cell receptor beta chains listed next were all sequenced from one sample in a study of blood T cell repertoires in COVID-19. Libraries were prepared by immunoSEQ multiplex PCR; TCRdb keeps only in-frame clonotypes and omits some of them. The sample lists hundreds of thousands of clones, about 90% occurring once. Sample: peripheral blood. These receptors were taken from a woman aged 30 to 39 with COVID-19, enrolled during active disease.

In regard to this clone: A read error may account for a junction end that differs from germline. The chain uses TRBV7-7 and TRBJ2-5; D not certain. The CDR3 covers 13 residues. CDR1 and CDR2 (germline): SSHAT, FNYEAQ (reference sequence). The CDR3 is CASSFQPLKTQYF. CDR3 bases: TGTGCTAGCAGCTTTCAACCCCTAAAGACCCAGTACTTC.

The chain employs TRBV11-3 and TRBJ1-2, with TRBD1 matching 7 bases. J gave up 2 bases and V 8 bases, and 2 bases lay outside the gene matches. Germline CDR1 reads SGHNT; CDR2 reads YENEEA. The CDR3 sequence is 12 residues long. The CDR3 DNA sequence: TGTGCCAGCGAGGGACAGAACTATGGCTACACCTTC. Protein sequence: CASEGQNYGYTF. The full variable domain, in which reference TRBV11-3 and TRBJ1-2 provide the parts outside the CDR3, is EAGVVQSPRYKIIEKKQPVAFWCNPISGHNTLYWYLQNLGQGPELLIRYENEEAVDDSQLPKDRFSAERLKGVDSTLKIQPAELGDSAVYLCASEGQNYGYTFGSGTRLTVV.

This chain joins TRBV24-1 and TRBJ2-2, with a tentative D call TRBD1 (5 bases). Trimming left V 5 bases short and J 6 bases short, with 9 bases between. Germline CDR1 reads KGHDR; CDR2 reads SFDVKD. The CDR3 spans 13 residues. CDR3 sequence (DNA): TGTGCCACCAGTGCGTTGACAGCCGGGGAGCTGTTTTTT. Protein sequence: CATSALTAGELFF.

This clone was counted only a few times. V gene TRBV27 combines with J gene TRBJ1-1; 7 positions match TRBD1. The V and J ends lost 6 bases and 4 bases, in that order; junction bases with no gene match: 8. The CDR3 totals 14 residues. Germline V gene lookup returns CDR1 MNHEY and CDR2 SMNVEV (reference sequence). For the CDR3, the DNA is TGTGCCAGCAGGACCACGTACAGGGGCACTGAAGCTTTCTTT. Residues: CASRTTYRGTEAFF.

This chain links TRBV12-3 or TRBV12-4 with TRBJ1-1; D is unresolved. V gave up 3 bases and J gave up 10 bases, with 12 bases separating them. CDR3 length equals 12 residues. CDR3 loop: CASSLNTLGAFF. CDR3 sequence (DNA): TGTGCCAGCAGTTTGAACACCCTTGGAGCTTTCTTT.

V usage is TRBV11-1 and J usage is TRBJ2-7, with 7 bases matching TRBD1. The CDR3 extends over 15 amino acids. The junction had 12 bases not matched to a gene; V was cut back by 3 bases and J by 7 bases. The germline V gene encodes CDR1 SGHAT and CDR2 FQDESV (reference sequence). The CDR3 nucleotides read TGTGCCAGCAGCTTTGAGGACGCAGCCAGGGGGGAGCAGTACTTC. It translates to CASSFEDAARGEQYF.

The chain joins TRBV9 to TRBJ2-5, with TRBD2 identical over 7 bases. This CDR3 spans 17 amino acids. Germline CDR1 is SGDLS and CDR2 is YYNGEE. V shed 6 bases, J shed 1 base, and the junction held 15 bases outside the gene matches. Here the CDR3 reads CASTIDGGRPSQETQYF. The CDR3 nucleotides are TGTGCCAGCACCATTGACGGGGGGAGGCCTAGCCAAGAGACCCAGTACTTC.

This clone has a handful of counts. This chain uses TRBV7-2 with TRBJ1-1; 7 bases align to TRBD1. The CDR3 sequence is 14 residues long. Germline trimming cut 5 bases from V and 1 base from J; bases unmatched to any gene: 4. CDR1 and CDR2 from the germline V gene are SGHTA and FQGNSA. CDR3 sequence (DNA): TGTGCCAGCAGCCTAGGGGGCGCGAACACTGAAGCTTTCTTT. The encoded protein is CASSLGGANTEAFF.

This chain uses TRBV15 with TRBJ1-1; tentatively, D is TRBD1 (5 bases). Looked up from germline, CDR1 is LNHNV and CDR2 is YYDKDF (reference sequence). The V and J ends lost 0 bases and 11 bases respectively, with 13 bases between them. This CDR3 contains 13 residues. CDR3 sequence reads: CATSRDRGRGAFF. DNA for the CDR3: TGTGCCACCAGCAGAGATCGGGGCCGGGGGGCTTTCTTT.

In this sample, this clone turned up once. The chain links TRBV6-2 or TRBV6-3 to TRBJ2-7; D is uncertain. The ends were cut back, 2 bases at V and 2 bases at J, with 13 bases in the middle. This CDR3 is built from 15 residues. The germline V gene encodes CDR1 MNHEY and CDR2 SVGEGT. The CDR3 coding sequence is TGTGCCAGCAGTTACCGAGTTGCGGTAACCTACGAGCAGTACGTC. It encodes CASSYRVAVTYEQYV.

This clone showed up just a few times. This CDR3 reads CASSGTGENNSPLHF. In DNA, the CDR3 is TGTGCCAGTAGCGGGACAGGGGAGAATAATTCACCCCTCCACTTT. The rearrangement uses TRBV19 and TRBJ1-6; 10 bases agree with TRBD1. CDR1 is LNHDA and CDR2 is SQIVND in the germline V gene (reference sequence). CDR3 length: 15 amino acids. V lost 6 bases to trimming and J lost 5 bases; unmatched junction nucleotides: 4. The full variable domain, rest sourced from reference TRBV19 and TRBJ1-6, is DGGITQSPKYLFRKEGQNVTLSCEQNLNHDAMYWYRQDPGQGLRLIYYSQIVNDFQKGDIAEGYSVSREKKESFPLTVTSAQKNPTAFYLCASSGTGENNSPLHFGNGTRLTVT.

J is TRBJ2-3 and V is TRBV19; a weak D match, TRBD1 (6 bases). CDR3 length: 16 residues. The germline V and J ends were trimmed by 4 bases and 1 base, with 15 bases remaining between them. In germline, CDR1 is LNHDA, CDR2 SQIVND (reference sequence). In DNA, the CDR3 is TGTGCCAGTAGTACCTATAGCAGGGGCGGCACAGATACGCAGTATTTT. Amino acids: CASSTYSRGGTDTQYF. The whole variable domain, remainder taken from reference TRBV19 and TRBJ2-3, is DGGITQSPKYLFRKEGQNVTLSCEQNLNHDAMYWYRQDPGQGLRLIYYSQIVNDFQKGDIAEGYSVSREKKESFPLTVTSAQKNPTAFYLCASSTYSRGGTDTQYFGPGTRLTVL.

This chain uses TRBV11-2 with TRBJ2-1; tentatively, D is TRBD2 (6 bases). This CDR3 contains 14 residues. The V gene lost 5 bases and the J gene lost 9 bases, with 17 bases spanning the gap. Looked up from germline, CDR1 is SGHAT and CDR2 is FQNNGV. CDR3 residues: CASSPRDGRGEQFF. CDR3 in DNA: TGTGCCAGCAGCCCCCGGGACGGGCGGGGTGAGCAGTTCTTC. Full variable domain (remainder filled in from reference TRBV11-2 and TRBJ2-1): EAGVAQSPRYKIIEKRQSVAFWCNPISGHATLYWYQQILGQGPKLLIQFQNNGVVDDSQLPKDRFSAERLKGVDSTLKIQPAKLEDSAVYLCASSPRDGRGEQFFGPGTRLTVL.

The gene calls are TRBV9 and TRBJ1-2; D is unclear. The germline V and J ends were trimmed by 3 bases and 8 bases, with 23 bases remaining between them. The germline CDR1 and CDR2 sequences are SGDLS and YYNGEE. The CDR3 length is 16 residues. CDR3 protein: CASSAPLAGLPSGYTF. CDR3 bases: TGTGCCAGCAGCGCCCCCCTGGCGGGTCTGCCGTCCGGCTACACCTTC.

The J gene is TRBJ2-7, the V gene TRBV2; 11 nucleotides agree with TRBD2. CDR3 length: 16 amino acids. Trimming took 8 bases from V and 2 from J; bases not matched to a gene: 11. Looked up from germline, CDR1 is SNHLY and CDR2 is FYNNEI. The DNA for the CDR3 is TGTGCCAGCTACGGCGAACTAGCGGGGGATACCTACGAGCAGTACTTC. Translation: CASYGELAGDTYEQYF.

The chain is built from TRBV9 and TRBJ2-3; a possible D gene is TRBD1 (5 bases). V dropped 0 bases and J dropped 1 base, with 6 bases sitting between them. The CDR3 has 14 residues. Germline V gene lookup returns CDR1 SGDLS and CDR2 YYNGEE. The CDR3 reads CASSVGQRTDTQYF. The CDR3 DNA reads TGTGCCAGCAGCGTAGGACAGCGCACAGATACGCAGTATTTT.

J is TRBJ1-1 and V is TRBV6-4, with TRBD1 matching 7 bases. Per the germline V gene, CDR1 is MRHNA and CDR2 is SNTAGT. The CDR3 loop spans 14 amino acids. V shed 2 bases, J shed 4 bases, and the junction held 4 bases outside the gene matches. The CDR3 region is CASSDGTVGTEAFF. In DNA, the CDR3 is TGTGCCAGCAGTGACGGGACAGTAGGCACTGAAGCTTTCTTT.

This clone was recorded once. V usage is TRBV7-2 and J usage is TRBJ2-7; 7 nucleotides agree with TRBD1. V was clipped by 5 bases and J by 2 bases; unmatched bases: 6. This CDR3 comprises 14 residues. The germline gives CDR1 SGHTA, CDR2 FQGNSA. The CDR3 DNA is TGTGCCAGCAGCAGACAGGGATGGGCCTACGAGCAGTACTTC. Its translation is CASSRQGWAYEQYF.

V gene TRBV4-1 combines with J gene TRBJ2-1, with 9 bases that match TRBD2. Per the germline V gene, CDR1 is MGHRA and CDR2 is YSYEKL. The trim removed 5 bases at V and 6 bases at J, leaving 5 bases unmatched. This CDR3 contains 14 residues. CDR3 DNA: TGCGCCAGCAGCTATAGCGGGAGTATCAATGAGCAGTTCTTC. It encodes CASSYSGSINEQFF.

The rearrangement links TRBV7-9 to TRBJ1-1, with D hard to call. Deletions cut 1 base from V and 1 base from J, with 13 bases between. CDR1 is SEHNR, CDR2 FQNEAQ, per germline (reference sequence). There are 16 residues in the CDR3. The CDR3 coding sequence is TGTGCCAGCAGCTTAGTCGAGGTGTGGCAGAACACTGAAGCTTTCTTT. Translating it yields CASSLVEVWQNTEAFF.

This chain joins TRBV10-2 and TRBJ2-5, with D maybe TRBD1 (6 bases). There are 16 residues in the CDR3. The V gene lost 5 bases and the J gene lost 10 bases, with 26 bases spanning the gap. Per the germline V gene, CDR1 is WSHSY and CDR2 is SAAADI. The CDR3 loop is CASSKWTHVSRGGQYF. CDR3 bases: TGCGCCAGCAGTAAATGGACACACGTCTCCCGAGGGGGCCAGTACTTC.

The CDR3 region has the DNA TGTGCCAGCAGTCATACTAGCGGAGGAAGAGTTAGCACAGATACGCAGTATTTT. This gives the protein CASSHTSGGRVSTDTQYF. The V gene is TRBV27, the J gene TRBJ2-3; 8 bases align to TRBD2. The germline gives CDR1 MNHEY, CDR2 SMNVEV (reference sequence). V shed 5 bases and J 0 bases; nucleotides not matched to a gene: 13. The CDR3 consists of 18 residues.

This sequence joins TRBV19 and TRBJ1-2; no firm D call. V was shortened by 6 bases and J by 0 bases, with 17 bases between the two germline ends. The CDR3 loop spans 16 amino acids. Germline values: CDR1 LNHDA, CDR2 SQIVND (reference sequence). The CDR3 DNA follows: TGTGCCAGTAGCCCCATCGGGAGGATAACTAACTATGGCTACACCTTC. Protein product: CASSPIGRITNYGYTF. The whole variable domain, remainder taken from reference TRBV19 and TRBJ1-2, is DGGITQSPKYLFRKEGQNVTLSCEQNLNHDAMYWYRQDPGQGLRLIYYSQIVNDFQKGDIAEGYSVSREKKESFPLTVTSAQKNPTAFYLCASSPIGRITNYGYTFGSGTRLTVV.

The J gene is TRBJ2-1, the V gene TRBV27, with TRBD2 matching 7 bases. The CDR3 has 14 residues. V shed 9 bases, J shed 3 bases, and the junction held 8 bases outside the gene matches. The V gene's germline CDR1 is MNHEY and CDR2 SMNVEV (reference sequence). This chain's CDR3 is CASGEASGYNEQFF. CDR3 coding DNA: TGTGCCAGTGGAGAGGCTAGCGGCTACAATGAGCAGTTCTTC.